The 27 T cell receptor beta chains reported below all come from one sample, sequenced in a study of T-cell reconstitution after alpha-beta-depleted transplantation in children. It was with unique molecular identifiers that the TCRbeta library was prepared. TCRdb reprocessed the PCR reads via MiXCR and lists one record per CDR3 protein. The sample lists a few hundred thousand distinct CDR3 sequences; 25% to 30% were seen once. Sequenced here: PBMCs, sampled before TCRalphabeta/CD19-depleted stem cell transplant. The receptors here all came from a boy in the first two years of life with Wiskott-Aldrich syndrome, due to receive a stem cell transplant.

CDR3: CASSSSLPRGQPQHF. CDR3 DNA sequence: TGTGCCAGCAGTTCCTCCCTTCCTAGAGGTCAGCCCCAGCATTTT. The chain combines TRBV28 with TRBJ1-5; D gene unclear. Trimming removed 4 bases from V and 6 bases from J, with 16 bases in between. The length of the CDR3 is 15 residues. Per germline, CDR1 MDHEN and CDR2 SYDVKM.

The chain recombines TRBV5-1 with TRBJ2-1, with TRBD2 matching over 9 bases. This CDR3 contains 13 residues. The germline CDR1 and CDR2 sequences are SGHRS and YFSETQ. V trimming: 4 bases; J trimming: 9 bases; junction bases outside the gene matches: 5. This CDR3 reads CASSPLAGVEQFF. In DNA, the CDR3 is TGCGCCAGCAGCCCACTAGCGGGTGTTGAGCAGTTCTTC.

The chain uses TRBV4-1 and TRBJ2-1; D perhaps matches TRBD2 (5 bases). Germline values: CDR1 MGHRA, CDR2 YSYEKL. This CDR3 has 17 amino acids. V shed 2 bases and J shed 1 base, with 15 bases lying between them. The CDR3 DNA sequence: TGCGCCAGCAGCCAACTCCCCGGGGTAAGGTCCTACAATGAGCAGTTCTTC. Translated: CASSQLPGVRSYNEQFF.

The chain carries TRBV7-3 and TRBJ2-1, with 9 bases aligning to TRBD2. Germline V gene data show CDR1 as SGHTA and CDR2 as FQGTGA. The CDR3 is made up of 17 amino acids. V dropped 1 base and J dropped 0; count of bases not matched to a gene: 4. CDR3 sequence: CASSLRLSGSSYNEQFF. Written as DNA, the CDR3 is TGTGCCAGCAGCTTAAGACTTAGCGGGAGCTCCTACAATGAGCAGTTCTTC.

This clonotype showed up just a few times. This chain connects TRBV4-2 to TRBJ1-5; a possible D gene is TRBD1 (5 bases). Trimming removed 2 bases at V and 4 bases at J, with 12 bases between. The CDR3 has 15 amino acids. Germline CDR1 and CDR2: LGHNA and YNFKEQ. CDR3: CASSQWGRGNQPQHF. CDR3 nucleotides: TGTGCCAGCAGCCAATGGGGTAGGGGAAATCAGCCCCAGCATTTT.

CDR3 sequence (DNA): TGTGCCATCACCTGGGGTACGAACACTGAAGCTTTCTTT. It codes for CAITWGTNTEAFF. The V call is TRBV10-3, the J call TRBJ1-1, with D uncertain. This CDR3 comprises 13 residues. Germline-derived CDR1 and CDR2 are ENHRY and SYGVKD. The ends were cut back, 7 bases at V and 1 base at J, with 10 bases in the middle.

This clonotype turned up a few times. J is TRBJ2-5 and V is TRBV20-1; 9 nucleotides align to TRBD2. Germline CDR1 and CDR2: DFQATT and SNEGSKA (reference sequence). The ends lost 2 bases at V and 5 bases at J; junction bases unmatched: 3. The CDR3 consists of 13 residues. CDR3 nucleotides: TGCAGTGCTAGACTAGCGGGATCGGAGACCCAGTACTTC. It codes for CSARLAGSETQYF.

This clonotype appeared a few times. This chain uses TRBV7-6 with TRBJ1-1; D unclear. Germline CDR1 SGHVS, CDR2 FNYEAQ. CDR3 length equals 14 residues. V was clipped by 5 bases and J by 4 bases, with 14 bases between them. The CDR3 protein is CASSEDPVFTEAFF. Written as DNA, the CDR3 is TGTGCCAGCAGCGAAGACCCCGTATTCACTGAAGCTTTCTTT.

This chain uses TRBV5-1 with TRBJ2-1; 8 nucleotides match TRBD2. V was pared by 4 bases and J by 8 bases, with 11 bases of the junction left unmatched. Germline V gene data show CDR1 as SGHRS and CDR2 as YFSETQ. The CDR3 covers 15 residues. CDR3 DNA: TGCGCCAGCAGCCGGTGGACTAGCCCCAGTGATGAGCAGTTCTTC. Translation: CASSRWTSPSDEQFF.

This clonotype was detected only a few times. The V and J genes are TRBV20-1 and TRBJ2-1; 7 bases map to TRBD1. CDR3 length equals 16 residues. V dropped 4 bases and J dropped 2; count of bases not matched to a gene: 11. In germline, CDR1 is DFQATT, CDR2 SNEGSKA (reference sequence). Written as DNA, the CDR3 is TGCAGTGCTACCGTGGCAGGGGGAAAGACCTACAATGAGCAGTTCTTC. The encoded protein is CSATVAGGKTYNEQFF.

The chain uses TRBV5-1 and TRBJ1-4; D is uncertain. The V end lost 0 bases, the J end lost 4 bases, and 13 bases lay between the germline ends. Germline CDR1 reads SGHRS; CDR2 reads YFSETQ. The CDR3 extends over 16 amino acids. The CDR3 DNA sequence: TGCGCCAGCAGCTTGGCCTATCCAGGCTATAATGAAAAACTGTTTTTT. This sequence encodes CASSLAYPGYNEKLFF.

This rearrangement joins TRBV2 to TRBJ1-2; D not resolved. Looked up from germline, CDR1 is SNHLY and CDR2 is FYNNEI. Trimming took off 8 bases at V and 14 bases at J, with 12 bases between the two ends. The CDR3 contains 9 residues. The CDR3, as DNA: TGTGCCAGCGAGGGAAGACGGACCTTC. Translated: CASEGRRTF. Full variable domain (outside the CDR3, taken from reference TRBV2 and TRBJ1-2): EPEVTQTPSHQVTQMGQEVILRCVPISNHLYFYWYRQILGQKVEFLVSFYNNEISEKSEIFDDQFSVERPDGSNFTLKIRSTKLEDSAMYFCASEGRRTFGSGTRLTVV.

The V gene is TRBV12-3 or TRBV12-4, the J gene TRBJ2-7; 15 positions agree with TRBD2. The junction had 9 bases not matched to a gene; V was cut back by 1 base and J by 2 bases. This CDR3 has 19 residues. CDR3 protein: CASSLGLGLAGGNPYEQYF. CDR3 nucleotide sequence: TGTGCCAGCAGTTTAGGACTGGGACTAGCGGGAGGCAACCCCTACGAGCAGTACTTC.

The table lists this clonotype with a few counts. The chain is built from TRBV28 and TRBJ1-4; a possible D gene is TRBD1 (6 bases). This CDR3 has 15 amino acids. The germline V gene has CDR1 MDHEN and CDR2 SYDVKM. The V and J ends lost 2 bases and 2 bases respectively, with 9 bases between them. CDR3 in DNA: TGTGCCAGCAGTTTAGACCAGGGGACTAATGAAAAACTGTTTTTT. Translating gives CASSLDQGTNEKLFF. Drawing the rest from reference TRBV28 and TRBJ1-4, the complete variable domain is DVKVTQSSRYLVKRTGEKVFLECVQDMDHENMFWYRQDPGLGLRLIYFSYDVKMKEKGDIPEGYSVSREKKERFSLILESASTNQTSMYLCASSLDQGTNEKLFFGSGTQLSVL.

This clonotype was observed a handful of times. V and J are TRBV15 and TRBJ2-3; 11 bases are a match to TRBD2. V gave up 5 bases and J gave up 0 bases; unmatched junction bases: 7. The V gene's germline CDR1 is LNHNV and CDR2 YYDKDF (reference sequence). The CDR3 loop spans 17 amino acids. CDR3 DNA: TGTGCCACCAGCCGCAGTAGCGGGAGGGCTAGCACAGATACGCAGTATTTT. This sequence encodes CATSRSSGRASTDTQYF.

In its sample, this clonotype was seen a few times. The rearrangement uses TRBV7-9 and TRBJ1-1; maybe TRBD1 (6 bases). Germline CDR1 is SEHNR and CDR2 is FQNEAQ (reference sequence). Trimming removed 5 bases from V and 2 bases from J, with 12 bases in between. CDR3 length: 14 amino acids. The CDR3 DNA reads as TGTGCCAGCAGCCGATCGGGGGCCAACACTGAAGCTTTCTTT. Its translation is CASSRSGANTEAFF.

This clonotype appeared a few times. The chain couples TRBV29-1 to TRBJ2-7, with 9 bases matching TRBD1. This CDR3 has 14 residues. CDR1 is SQVTM, CDR2 ANQGSEA, per germline. V shed 4 bases, J shed 0 bases, and the junction held 4 bases outside the gene matches. The CDR3 spells CSVGDRASSYEQYF. The DNA of the CDR3 is TGCAGCGTTGGGGACAGGGCTAGCTCCTACGAGCAGTACTTC.

The chain uses TRBV3-1 and TRBJ1-5, with 7 bases matching TRBD1. J was trimmed by 3 bases and V by 10 bases; bases with no gene match: 21. Germline loops: CDR1 LGHDT, CDR2 YNNKEL (reference sequence). The length of the CDR3 is 18 residues. CDR3 in DNA: TGTGCCATCAGTTGGGCCAGAAGGGCAGGGGGGGACAATCAGCCCCAGCATTTT. Residues: CAISWARRAGGDNQPQHF. Supplemented by reference TRBV3-1 and TRBJ1-5, the full variable domain reads DTAVSQTPKYLVTQMGNDKSIKCEQNLGHDTMYWYKQDSKKFLKIMFSYNNKELIINETVPNRFSPKSPDKAHLNLHINSLELGDSAVYFCAISWARRAGGDNQPQHFGDGTRLSIL.

This clonotype was seen a handful of times. This rearrangement joins TRBV27 to TRBJ2-3; 10 bases are shared with TRBD2. The CDR3 spans 17 residues. The ends lost 5 bases at V and 0 bases at J; junction bases unmatched: 8. Germline V gene lookup returns CDR1 MNHEY and CDR2 SMNVEV (reference sequence). In DNA form, the CDR3 reads TGTGCCAGCAGTGCCGGACTAGCGGTAGCTAGCACAGATACGCAGTATTTT. Its translation: CASSAGLAVASTDTQYF.

The chain carries TRBV28 and TRBJ1-6; D ambiguous. CDR1 MDHEN and CDR2 SYDVKM come from the germline V gene. This CDR3 has 14 residues. Trimming removed 8 bases from V and 5 bases from J, with 13 bases in between. The CDR3 protein is CASLELVHNSPLHF. As DNA, the CDR3 is TGTGCCAGCCTCGAACTGGTCCATAATTCACCCCTCCACTTT.

This clonotype has just a few counts. CDR3 amino acids: CASSLDLAGSNEQFF. As DNA, the CDR3 is TGCGCCAGCAGCTTGGATCTAGCGGGAAGCAATGAGCAGTTCTTC. The chain recombines TRBV5-1 with TRBJ2-1, with TRBD2 matching 9 bases. From germline, CDR1 is SGHRS and CDR2 YFSETQ. The CDR3 has 15 residues. Trimming at V came to 0 bases and at J to 6 bases, leaving 4 bases not matched to a gene.

This clonotype was counted only a few times. The chain combines TRBV15 with TRBJ2-5; either TRBD1 or TRBD2 may fit D (5 bases each). CDR1 and CDR2 (germline): LNHNV, YYDKDF (reference sequence). Trimming removed 3 bases from V and 5 bases from J, with 13 bases in between. The CDR3 length is 14 residues. This CDR3 reads CATSSGAGRETQYF. The CDR3 DNA reads TGTGCCACCAGCAGCGGGGCAGGGCGGGAGACCCAGTACTTC.

The J gene is TRBJ2-1, the V gene TRBV5-1; 9 nucleotides match TRBD2. The germline gives CDR1 SGHRS, CDR2 YFSETQ. The V gene end was trimmed by 0 bases and the J gene end by 2 bases; junction bases not matched to a gene: 3. The length of the CDR3 is 16 residues. The CDR3 here is CASSLDASGAYNEQFF. In DNA, the CDR3 is TGCGCCAGCAGCTTGGACGCTAGCGGGGCCTACAATGAGCAGTTCTTC.

This clonotype was detected a few times. The J gene is TRBJ2-7, the V gene TRBV4-2; TRBD1 matches 9 bases. The CDR3 is 18 amino acids. In germline, CDR1 is LGHNA, CDR2 YNFKEQ. V shed 0 bases, J shed 6 bases, and the junction held 15 bases outside the gene matches. CDR3 sequence (DNA): TGTGCCAGCAGCCAAGACCGGATAGGTTGGGACAGGGAGTCCGAGCAGTACTTC. Amino acids: CASSQDRIGWDRESEQYF.

The chain employs TRBV5-1 and TRBJ1-1; D remains ambiguous. Trimming pared 4 bases from V and 0 bases from J, leaving 13 bases between. The length of the CDR3 is 15 residues. Germline CDR1 SGHRS, CDR2 YFSETQ. The CDR3 DNA follows: TGCGCCAGCAGCCCGGTGAGGCAATTGAACACTGAAGCTTTCTTT. This gives the protein CASSPVRQLNTEAFF.

In this sample, this clonotype turned up a few times. The rearrangement joins TRBV5-1 to TRBJ2-1; D tentatively fits TRBD1 or TRBD2 (5 bases each). Germline CDR1 reads SGHRS; CDR2 reads YFSETQ. Trimming shortened V by 5 bases and J by 3 bases, and 18 bases separated the two germline ends. The CDR3 has 16 residues. CDR3 coding DNA: TGCGCCAGCAGGCCCCTATCGGGGCCGAGCTACAATGAGCAGTTCTTC. It encodes CASRPLSGPSYNEQFF.

The gene calls are TRBV12-5 and TRBJ1-2; D may be TRBD1 (5 bases). Germline V gives CDR1 LGHNT, CDR2 FRNRAP. V lost 0 bases and J 2 bases, leaving 19 bases between the germline ends. CDR3 length equals 18 residues. The CDR3 coding sequence is TGTGCTAGTGGTTTGGTATTGGGGCAGGCAATACTGAACTATGGCTACACCTTC. This translates into CASGLVLGQAILNYGYTF.